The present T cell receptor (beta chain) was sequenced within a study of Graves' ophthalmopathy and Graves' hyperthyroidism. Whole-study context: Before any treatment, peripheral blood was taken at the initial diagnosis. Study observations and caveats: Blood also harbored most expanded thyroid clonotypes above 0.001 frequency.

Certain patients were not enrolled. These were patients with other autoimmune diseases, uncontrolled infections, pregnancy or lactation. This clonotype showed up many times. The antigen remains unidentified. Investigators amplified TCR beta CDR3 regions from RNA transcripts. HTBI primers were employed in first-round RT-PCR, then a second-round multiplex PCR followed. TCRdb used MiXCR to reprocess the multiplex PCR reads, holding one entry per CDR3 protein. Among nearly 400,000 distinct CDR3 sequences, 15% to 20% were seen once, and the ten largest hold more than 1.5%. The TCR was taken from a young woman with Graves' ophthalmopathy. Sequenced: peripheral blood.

CDR3 sequence reads: CASSFRGPYEQYF. CDR3 nucleotides: TGTGCCAGCAGTTTTCGGGGGCCCTACGAGCAGTACTTC. The chain is built from TRBV27 and TRBJ2-7; D tentatively fits TRBD1 or TRBD2 (6 bases each). V was shortened by 3 bases and J by 2 bases, with 8 bases between the two germline ends. The CDR3 has 13 amino acids. Germline values: CDR1 MNHEY, CDR2 SMNVEV (reference sequence).